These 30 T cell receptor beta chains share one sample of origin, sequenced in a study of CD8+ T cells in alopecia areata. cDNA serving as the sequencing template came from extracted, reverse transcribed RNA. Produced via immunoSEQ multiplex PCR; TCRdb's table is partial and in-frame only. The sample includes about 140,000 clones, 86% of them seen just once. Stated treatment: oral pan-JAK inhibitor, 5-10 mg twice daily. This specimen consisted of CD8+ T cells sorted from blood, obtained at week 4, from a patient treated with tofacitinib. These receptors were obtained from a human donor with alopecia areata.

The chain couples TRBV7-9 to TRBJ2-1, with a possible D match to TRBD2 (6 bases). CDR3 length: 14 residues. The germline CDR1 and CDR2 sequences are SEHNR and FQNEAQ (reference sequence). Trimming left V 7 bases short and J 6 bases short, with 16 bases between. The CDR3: CASTGGVVRNEQFF. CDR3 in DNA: TGTGCCAGCACCGGGGGAGTGGTACGCAATGAGCAGTTCTTC.

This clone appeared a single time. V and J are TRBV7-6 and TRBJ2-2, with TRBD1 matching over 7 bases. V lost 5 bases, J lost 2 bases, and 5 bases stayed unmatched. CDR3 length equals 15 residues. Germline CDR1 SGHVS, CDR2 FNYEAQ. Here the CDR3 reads CASSLRDSNTGELFF. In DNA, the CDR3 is TGTGCCAGCAGCCTCCGGGACAGTAACACCGGGGAGCTGTTTTTT. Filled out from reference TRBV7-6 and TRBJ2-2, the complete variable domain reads GAGVSQSPRYKVTKRGQDVALRCDPISGHVSLYWYRQALGQGPEFLTYFNYEAQQDKSGLPNDRFSAERPEGSISTLTIQRTEQRDSAMYRCASSLRDSNTGELFFGEGSRLTVL.

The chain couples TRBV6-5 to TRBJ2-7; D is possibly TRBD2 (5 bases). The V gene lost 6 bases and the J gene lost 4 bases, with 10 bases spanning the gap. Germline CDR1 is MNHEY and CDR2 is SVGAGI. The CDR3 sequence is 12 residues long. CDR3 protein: CASSQSGYEQYF. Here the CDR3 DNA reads TGTGCCAGCAGCCAGAGCGGATACGAGCAGTACTTC.

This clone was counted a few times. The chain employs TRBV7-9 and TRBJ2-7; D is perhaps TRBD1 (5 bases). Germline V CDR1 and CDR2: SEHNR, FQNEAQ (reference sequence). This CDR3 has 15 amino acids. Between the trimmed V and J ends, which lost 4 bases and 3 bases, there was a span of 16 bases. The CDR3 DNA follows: TGTGCCAGCAGCTCAGAGGTTCGTCAGGGCTACGAGCAGTACTTC. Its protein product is CASSSEVRQGYEQYF.

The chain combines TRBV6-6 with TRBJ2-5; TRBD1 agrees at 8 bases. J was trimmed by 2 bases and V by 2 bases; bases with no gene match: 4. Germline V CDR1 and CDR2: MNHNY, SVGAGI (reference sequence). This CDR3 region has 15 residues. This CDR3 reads CASSYPGQGQETQYF. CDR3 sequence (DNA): TGTGCCAGCAGTTACCCCGGACAGGGACAAGAGACCCAGTACTTC.

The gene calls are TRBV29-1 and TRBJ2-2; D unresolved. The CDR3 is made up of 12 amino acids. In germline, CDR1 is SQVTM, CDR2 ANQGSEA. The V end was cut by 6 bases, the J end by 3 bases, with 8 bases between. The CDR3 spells CSVDVDTGELFF. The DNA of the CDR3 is TGCAGCGTGGACGTTGACACCGGGGAGCTGTTTTTT.

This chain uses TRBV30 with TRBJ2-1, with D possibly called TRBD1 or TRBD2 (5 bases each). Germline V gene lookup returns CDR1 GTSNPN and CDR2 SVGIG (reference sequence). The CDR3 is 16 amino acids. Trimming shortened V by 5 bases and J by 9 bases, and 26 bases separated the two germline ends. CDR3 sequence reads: CAWGGAGLNPAREQFF. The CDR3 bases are TGTGCCTGGGGGGGTGCCGGGCTCAACCCTGCCCGTGAGCAGTTCTTC.

The CDR3 region is CSVEEGAVTYEQYF. The CDR3 DNA reads as TGCAGCGTTGAAGAGGGGGCAGTAACCTACGAGCAGTACTTC. The chain links TRBV29-1 to TRBJ2-7; D is possibly TRBD1 (6 bases). The V gene's germline CDR1 is SQVTM and CDR2 ANQGSEA. This CDR3 spans 14 amino acids. V was shortened by 0 bases and J by 2 bases, with 11 bases between the two germline ends.

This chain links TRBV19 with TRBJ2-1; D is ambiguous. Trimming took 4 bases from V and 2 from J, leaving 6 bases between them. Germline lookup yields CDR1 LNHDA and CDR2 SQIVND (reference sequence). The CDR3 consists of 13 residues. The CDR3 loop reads CASSTQAYNEQFF. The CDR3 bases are TGTGCCAGTAGTACTCAGGCCTACAATGAGCAGTTCTTC.

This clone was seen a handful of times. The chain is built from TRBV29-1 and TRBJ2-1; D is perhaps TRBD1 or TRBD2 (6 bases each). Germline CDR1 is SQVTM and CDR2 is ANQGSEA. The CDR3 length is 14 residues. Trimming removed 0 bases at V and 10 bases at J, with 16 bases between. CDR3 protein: CSVEDPRGLSEQFF. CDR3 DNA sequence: TGCAGCGTTGAAGATCCCCGGGGGCTAAGCGAGCAGTTCTTC.

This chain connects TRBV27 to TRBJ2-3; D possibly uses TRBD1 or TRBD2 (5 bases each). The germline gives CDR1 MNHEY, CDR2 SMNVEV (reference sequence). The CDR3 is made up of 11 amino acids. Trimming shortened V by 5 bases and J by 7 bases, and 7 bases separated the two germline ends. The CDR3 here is CASSGGHTQYF. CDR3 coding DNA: TGTGCCAGCAGTGGGGGACATACGCAGTATTTT.

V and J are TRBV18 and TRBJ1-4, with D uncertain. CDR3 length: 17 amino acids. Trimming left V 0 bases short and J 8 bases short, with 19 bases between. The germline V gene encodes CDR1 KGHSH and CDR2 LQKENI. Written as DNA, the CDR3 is TGTGCCAGCTCACCACCGGGAGAACTAGGTCAAACGGAAAAACTGTTTTTT. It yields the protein CASSPPGELGQTEKLFF.

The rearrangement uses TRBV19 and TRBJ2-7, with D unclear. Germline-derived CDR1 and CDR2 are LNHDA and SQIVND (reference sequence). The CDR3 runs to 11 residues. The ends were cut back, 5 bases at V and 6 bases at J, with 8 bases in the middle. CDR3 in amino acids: CASSDSVEQYF. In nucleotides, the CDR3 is TGTGCCAGTAGTGATTCCGTCGAGCAGTACTTC.

The CDR3 DNA follows: TGCAGCGTTGAGTTTACTGTTCGTCAGATACCAAATCAGCCCCAGCATTTT. Protein product: CSVEFTVRQIPNQPQHF. The V call is TRBV29-1, the J call TRBJ1-5; D gene ambiguous. Germline lookup yields CDR1 SQVTM and CDR2 ANQGSEA. CDR3 size: 17 residues. V lost 3 bases, J lost 4 bases, and 22 bases lay in between.

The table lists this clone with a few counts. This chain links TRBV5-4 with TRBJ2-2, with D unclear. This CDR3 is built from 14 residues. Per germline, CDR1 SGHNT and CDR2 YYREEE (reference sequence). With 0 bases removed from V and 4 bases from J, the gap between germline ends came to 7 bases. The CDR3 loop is CASSLGLGTGELFF. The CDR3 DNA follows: TGTGCCAGCAGCTTGGGGTTAGGCACCGGGGAGCTGTTTTTT.

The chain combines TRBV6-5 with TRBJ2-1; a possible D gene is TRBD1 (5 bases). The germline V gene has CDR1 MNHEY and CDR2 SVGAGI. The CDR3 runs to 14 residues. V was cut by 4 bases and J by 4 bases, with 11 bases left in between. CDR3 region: CASSSMDTYNEQFF. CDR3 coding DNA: TGTGCCAGCAGTTCCATGGACACTTACAATGAGCAGTTCTTC.

As DNA, the CDR3 is TGTGCCAGCAGCCGGGAGGCTAGCAGTTACAATGAGCAGTTCTTC. Encoded protein: CASSREASSYNEQFF. The chain has TRBV7-9 and TRBJ2-1, with 7 bases matching TRBD2. CDR3 length: 15 amino acids. With V trimmed by 5 bases and J by 4 bases, 8 bases remained unmatched. Per germline, CDR1 SEHNR and CDR2 FQNEAQ (reference sequence).

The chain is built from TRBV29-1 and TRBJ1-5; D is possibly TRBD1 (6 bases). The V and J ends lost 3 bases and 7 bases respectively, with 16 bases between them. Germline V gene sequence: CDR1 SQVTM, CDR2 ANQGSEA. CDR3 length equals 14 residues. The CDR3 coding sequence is TGCAGCGTTGACGGAGGGGGGTACCGGCAGCCCCAGCATTTT. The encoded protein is CSVDGGGYRQPQHF.

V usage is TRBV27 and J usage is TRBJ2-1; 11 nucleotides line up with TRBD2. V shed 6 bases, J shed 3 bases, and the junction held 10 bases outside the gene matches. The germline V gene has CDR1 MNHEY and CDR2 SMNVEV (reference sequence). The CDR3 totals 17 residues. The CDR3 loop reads CASSRLAGSLLYNEQFF. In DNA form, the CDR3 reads TGTGCCAGCAGCCGACTAGCGGGATCCCTCCTCTACAATGAGCAGTTCTTC.

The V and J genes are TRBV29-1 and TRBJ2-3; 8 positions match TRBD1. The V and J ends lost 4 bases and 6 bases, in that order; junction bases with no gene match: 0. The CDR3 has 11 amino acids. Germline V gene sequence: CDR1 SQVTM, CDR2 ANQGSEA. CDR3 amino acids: CSVGTGDTQYF. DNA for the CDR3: TGCAGCGTTGGGACAGGGGATACGCAGTATTTT.

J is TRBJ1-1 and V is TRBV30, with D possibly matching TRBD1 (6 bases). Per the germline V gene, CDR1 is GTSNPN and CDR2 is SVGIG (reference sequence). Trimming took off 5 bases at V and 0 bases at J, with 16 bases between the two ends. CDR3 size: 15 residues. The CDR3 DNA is TGTGCCTGGCACTCAAGCTACAGGGTGAACACTGAAGCTTTCTTT. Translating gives CAWHSSYRVNTEAFF.

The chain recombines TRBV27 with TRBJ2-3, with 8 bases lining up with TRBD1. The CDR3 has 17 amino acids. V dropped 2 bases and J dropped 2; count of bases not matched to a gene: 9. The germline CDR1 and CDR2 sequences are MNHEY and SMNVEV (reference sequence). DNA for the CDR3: TGTGCCAGCAGTTTAAGTGGGTTGGGACAGGACACAGATACGCAGTATTTT. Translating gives CASSLSGLGQDTDTQYF.

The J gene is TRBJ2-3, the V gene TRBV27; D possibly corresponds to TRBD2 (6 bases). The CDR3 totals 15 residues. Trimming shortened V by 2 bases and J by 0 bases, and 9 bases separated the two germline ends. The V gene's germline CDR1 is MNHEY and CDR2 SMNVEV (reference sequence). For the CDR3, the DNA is TGTGCCAGCAGTTTACGGGGGAGAAGCACAGATACGCAGTATTTT. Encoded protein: CASSLRGRSTDTQYF.

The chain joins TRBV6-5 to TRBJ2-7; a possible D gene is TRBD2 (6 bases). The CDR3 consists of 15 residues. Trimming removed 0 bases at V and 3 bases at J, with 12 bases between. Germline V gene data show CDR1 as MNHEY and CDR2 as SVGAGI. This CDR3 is CASSYSPSAYYEQYF. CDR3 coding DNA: TGTGCCAGCAGTTACTCGCCTAGCGCCTACTACGAGCAGTACTTC.

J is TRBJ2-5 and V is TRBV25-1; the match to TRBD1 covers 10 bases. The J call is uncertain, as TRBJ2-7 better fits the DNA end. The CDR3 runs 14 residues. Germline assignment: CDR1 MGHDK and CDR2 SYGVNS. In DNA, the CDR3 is TGTGCCAGCAGTGACTGGGACAGGGGCGACGAGCAGTACTTC. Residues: CASSDWDRGDEQYF.

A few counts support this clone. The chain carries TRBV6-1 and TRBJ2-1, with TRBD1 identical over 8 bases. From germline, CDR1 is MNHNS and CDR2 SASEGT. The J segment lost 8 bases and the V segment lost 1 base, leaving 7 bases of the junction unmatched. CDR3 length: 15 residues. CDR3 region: CASSEGETGADEQFF. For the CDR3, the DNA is TGTGCCAGCAGTGAAGGGGAGACAGGGGCGGATGAGCAGTTCTTC.

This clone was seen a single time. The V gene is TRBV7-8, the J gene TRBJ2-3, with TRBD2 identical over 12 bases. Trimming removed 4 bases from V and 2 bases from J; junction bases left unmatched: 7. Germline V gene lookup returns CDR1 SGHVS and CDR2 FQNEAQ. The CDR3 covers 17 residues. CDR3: CASSWETSGGNTDTQYF. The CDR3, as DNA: TGTGCCAGCAGCTGGGAAACTAGCGGGGGGAACACAGATACGCAGTATTTT. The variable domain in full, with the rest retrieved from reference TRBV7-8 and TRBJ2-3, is GAGVSQSPRYKVAKRGQDVALRCDPISGHVSLFWYQQALGQGPEFLTYFQNEAQLDKSGLPSDRFFAERPEGSVSTLKIQRTQQEDSAVYLCASSWETSGGNTDTQYFGPGTRLTVL.

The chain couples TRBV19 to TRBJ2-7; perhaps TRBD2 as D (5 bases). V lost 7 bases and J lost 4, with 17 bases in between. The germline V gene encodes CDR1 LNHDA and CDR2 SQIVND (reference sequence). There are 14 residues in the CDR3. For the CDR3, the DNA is TGTGCCAGTAAAGAGCGGTCCACCGGGTACGAGCAGTACTTC. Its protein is CASKERSTGYEQYF.

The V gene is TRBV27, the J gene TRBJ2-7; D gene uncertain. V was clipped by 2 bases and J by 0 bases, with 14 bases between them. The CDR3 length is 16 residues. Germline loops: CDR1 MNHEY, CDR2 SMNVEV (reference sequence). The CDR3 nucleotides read TGTGCCAGCAGTTTAATCGGCACGTTGGCCTCCTACGAGCAGTACTTC. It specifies CASSLIGTLASYEQYF.

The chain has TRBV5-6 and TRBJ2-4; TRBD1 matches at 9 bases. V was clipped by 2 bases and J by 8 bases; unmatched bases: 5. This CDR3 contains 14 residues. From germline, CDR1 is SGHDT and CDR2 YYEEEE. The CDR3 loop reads CASSFGTGSDIQYF. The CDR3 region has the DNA TGTGCCAGCAGCTTCGGGACAGGGTCGGACATTCAGTACTTC.